The next 25 T cell receptor beta chains were all read from a single sample in a study of blood T cell repertoires in COVID-19. The protocol was immunoSEQ multiplex PCR, while the TCRdb copy is restricted to in-frame clones and leaves out a portion. Of about 180,000 clones in the sample, over 70% were seen once. The sample consisted of PBMCs or T cells enriched from blood (not recorded which). These receptors were taken from a woman in her thirties or forties with acute COVID-19.

J is TRBJ1-3 and V is TRBV19; no clear D. The CDR3 covers 13 residues. V was trimmed by 7 bases and J by 11 bases, leaving 18 bases between them. Germline lookup yields CDR1 LNHDA and CDR2 SQIVND (reference sequence). CDR3: CASTAVIPGSIYF. CDR3 in DNA: TGTGCCAGTACAGCGGTTATCCCTGGATCCATATATTTT.

This clone came up many times. The genes are TRBV5-8 and TRBJ1-2; 8 bases are shared with TRBD1. The CDR3 runs 13 residues. Germline CDR1 SGHTS, CDR2 YDEGEE. The trim removed 2 bases at V and 7 bases at J, leaving 4 bases unmatched. For the CDR3, the DNA is TGTGCCAGCAGCTTCGTCCAGGGGGCTGGCTACACCTTC. Its protein product is CASSFVQGAGYTF.

CDR3 bases: TGTGCCAGCAGTGAAATGGAGACAGGGCCTTTAGATACGCAGTATTTT. Translating it yields CASSEMETGPLDTQYF. J is TRBJ2-3 and V is TRBV2; 7 bases match TRBD1. This CDR3 is built from 16 residues. CDR1 is SNHLY and CDR2 is FYNNEI in the germline V gene. Trimming cost V 2 bases and J 5 bases; bases outside gene matches: 10.

J is TRBJ1-2 and V is TRBV5-1; 7 bases match TRBD1. This CDR3 region has 16 residues. In germline, CDR1 is SGHRS, CDR2 YFSETQ. Germline trimming cut 0 bases from V and 6 bases from J; bases unmatched to any gene: 11. The CDR3 loop is CASSLERGGSGHGYTF. The DNA for the CDR3 is TGCGCCAGCAGCTTGGAGAGAGGGGGCTCGGGCCATGGCTACACCTTC.

This chain joins TRBV6-2 or TRBV6-3 and TRBJ2-1; TRBD2 matches 11 bases. V was clipped by 6 bases and J by 4 bases; unmatched bases: 5. Looked up from germline, CDR1 is MNHEY and CDR2 is SVGEGT. The CDR3 has 15 residues. The chain's CDR3 is CASSLRLAGYNEQFF. The CDR3 DNA is TGTGCCAGCAGCCTACGACTAGCGGGATACAATGAGCAGTTCTTC.

J is TRBJ2-7 and V is TRBV5-6; 13 nucleotides line up with TRBD2. The CDR3 contains 17 residues. Losses at the gene ends were 7 bases for V and 1 base for J; bases not matched to a gene: 11. CDR1 SGHDT and CDR2 YYEEEE come from the germline V gene. CDR3 residues: CASQTLAGGPSSYEQYV. The CDR3 nucleotides are TGTGCCAGCCAAACACTAGCGGGAGGGCCCTCGTCCTACGAGCAGTACGTC.

J is TRBJ2-7 and V is TRBV5-1; 7 bases are a match to TRBD1. Germline lookup yields CDR1 SGHRS and CDR2 YFSETQ. CDR3 length: 15 amino acids. Unmatched junction bases numbered 5, after V lost 0 bases and J lost 2 bases. In DNA, the CDR3 is TGCGCCAGCAGCTTGGTGGAGAGGGGGCCCTACGAGCAGTACTTC. Amino acid sequence: CASSLVERGPYEQYF.

This chain links TRBV19 with TRBJ2-2; tentatively, D is TRBD1 (6 bases). The CDR3 extends over 14 amino acids. Germline CDR1 reads LNHDA; CDR2 reads SQIVND (reference sequence). Trimming pared 7 bases from V and 4 bases from J, leaving 13 bases between. The CDR3 loop is CASNPGAGTGELFF. The CDR3 DNA reads as TGTGCCAGTAACCCAGGGGCGGGCACCGGGGAGCTGTTTTTT.

The chain combines TRBV27 with TRBJ2-7; 7 positions match TRBD2. The V and J ends lost 1 base and 3 bases, in that order; junction bases with no gene match: 3. The CDR3 spans 14 residues. Germline values: CDR1 MNHEY, CDR2 SMNVEV (reference sequence). The CDR3 loop reads CASSLFGGNYEQYF. The CDR3 region has the DNA TGTGCCAGCAGTTTATTCGGGGGGAACTACGAGCAGTACTTC.

This chain's CDR3 is CAISDPVGLAENYEQYF. The CDR3 DNA sequence: TGTGCCATCAGTGACCCCGTAGGACTAGCGGAGAACTACGAGCAGTACTTC. This sequence joins TRBV10-3 and TRBJ2-7; 10 positions agree with TRBD2. The CDR3 contains 17 residues. V was clipped by 3 bases and J by 3 bases; unmatched bases: 11. CDR1 and CDR2 from the germline V gene are ENHRY and SYGVKD.

This chain joins TRBV20-1 and TRBJ1-1; D unclear. Deletions cut 3 bases from V and 5 bases from J, with 10 bases between. CDR1 is DFQATT, CDR2 SNEGSKA, per germline (reference sequence). The CDR3 covers 12 residues. The CDR3 DNA is TGCAGTGCTAGTAGTCGAGGGACTGAAGCTTTCTTT. It encodes CSASSRGTEAFF.

J is TRBJ1-2 and V is TRBV18; 7 bases are shared with TRBD1. Germline values: CDR1 KGHSH, CDR2 LQKENI. V lost 2 bases to trimming and J lost 10 bases; unmatched junction nucleotides: 13. The CDR3 sequence is 15 residues long. The CDR3 sequence is CASSPRTGGGSDYTF. CDR3 nucleotide sequence: TGTGCCAGCTCACCAAGGACAGGCGGTGGGTCCGACTACACCTTC.

The chain couples TRBV2 to TRBJ2-3; 13 positions match TRBD2. V shed 7 bases, J shed 4 bases, and the junction held 8 bases outside the gene matches. Per germline, CDR1 SNHLY and CDR2 FYNNEI. The length of the CDR3 is 16 residues. CDR3 DNA: TGTGCCAGCACCCTAAGGACTAGCGGGAGAGCAGATACGCAGTATTTT. Protein product: CASTLRTSGRADTQYF.

The chain couples TRBV27 to TRBJ1-4; no clear D. Per germline, CDR1 MNHEY and CDR2 SMNVEV (reference sequence). CDR3 length equals 18 residues. The ends were cut back, 0 bases at V and 4 bases at J, with 18 bases in the middle. The CDR3: CASSLSAVGSRGNEKLFF. The CDR3 nucleotides are TGTGCCAGCAGTTTATCGGCAGTTGGGTCACGGGGTAATGAAAAACTGTTTTTT.

In its sample, this clone was seen a few times. The V and J genes are TRBV2 and TRBJ2-3; a possible D gene is TRBD1 (6 bases). In germline, CDR1 is SNHLY, CDR2 FYNNEI. The CDR3 has 17 residues. Trimming took 0 bases from V and 4 from J, leaving 17 bases between them. This CDR3 is CASSEAGDRPSADTQYF. The CDR3 DNA reads as TGTGCCAGCAGTGAAGCCGGCGACAGGCCCTCCGCAGATACGCAGTATTTT.

V and J are TRBV2 and TRBJ2-7, with D unclear. V was shortened by 4 bases and J by 2 bases, with 9 bases between the two germline ends. The CDR3 runs to 13 residues. From germline, CDR1 is SNHLY and CDR2 FYNNEI. The CDR3 DNA is TGTGCCAGCAGTGTTACGAGAACCTACGAGCAGTACGTC. This codes for CASSVTRTYEQYV.

V gene TRBV2 combines with J gene TRBJ1-4; 7 nucleotides agree with TRBD1. The germline gives CDR1 SNHLY, CDR2 FYNNEI. The V and J ends lost 6 bases and 4 bases, in that order; junction bases with no gene match: 5. The CDR3 loop spans 14 amino acids. Written as DNA, the CDR3 is TGTGCCAGCAGAGACAGGGATGGTAATGAAAAACTGTTTTTT. It yields the protein CASRDRDGNEKLFF.

The table lists this clone with many counts. The chain links TRBV7-2 to TRBJ2-5, with D perhaps matching TRBD1 (6 bases). V was trimmed by 4 bases and J by 2 bases, leaving 14 bases between them. The germline CDR1 and CDR2 sequences are SGHTA and FQGNSA. The CDR3 length is 15 residues. CDR3 in amino acids: CASSSASRGQETQYF. CDR3 DNA: TGTGCCAGCAGCTCAGCCTCCAGGGGTCAAGAGACCCAGTACTTC.

There are a few counts of this clone. The rearrangement joins TRBV27 to TRBJ1-6; D uncertain. Germline CDR1 is MNHEY and CDR2 is SMNVEV (reference sequence). The CDR3 runs to 17 residues. Trimming left V 2 bases short and J 4 bases short, with 15 bases between. Written as DNA, the CDR3 is TGTGCCAGCAGTTTACTTTCCGTCGACAAGTATAATTCACCCCTCCACTTT. The encoded protein is CASSLLSVDKYNSPLHF.

The J gene is TRBJ2-5, the V gene TRBV12-3 or TRBV12-4, with D maybe TRBD1 (5 bases). V lost 6 bases to trimming and J lost 6 bases, with 14 bases between them. This CDR3 has 13 amino acids. CDR3 loop: CASRGPERKTQYF. Here the CDR3 DNA reads TGTGCCAGCAGGGGGCCCGAACGGAAGACCCAGTACTTC.

The rearrangement uses TRBV19 and TRBJ2-2; D not resolved. From germline, CDR1 is LNHDA and CDR2 SQIVND (reference sequence). Trimming took off 8 bases at V and 0 bases at J, with 10 bases between the two ends. The CDR3 has 14 residues. CDR3 sequence reads: CASQTDPNTGELFF. The CDR3 region has the DNA TGTGCCAGTCAAACAGATCCGAACACCGGGGAGCTGTTTTTT.

V is TRBV5-3 and J is TRBJ1-5; tentatively, D is TRBD1 (5 bases). TRBV5-3 qualifies as an ORF whose function is uncertain. The CDR3 runs 14 residues. V lost 4 bases and J lost 7, with 15 bases in between. The DNA of the CDR3 is TGTGCCAGAAGCCACCGGACATTCTTGCAGCCCCAGCATTTT. This codes for CARSHRTFLQPQHF.

CDR3 nucleotide sequence: TGTGCCAGCAGCCCCGGGGGAGTGGTTAACTATGGGGGGACCTTC. This translates into CASSPGGVVNYGGTF. V gene TRBV3-1 (or the pseudogene TRBV3-2) combines with J gene TRBJ1-2, with D tentatively TRBD1 (5 bases). The V gene's germline CDR1 is LGHDT and CDR2 YNNKEL (reference sequence). The CDR3 runs 15 residues. Trimming left V 4 bases short and J 14 bases short, with 26 bases between.

The gene calls are TRBV18 and TRBJ1-1; TRBD1 matches 8 bases. The V gene's germline CDR1 is KGHSH and CDR2 LQKENI. This CDR3 contains 16 residues. V lost 2 bases and J lost 1; bases outside the gene matches: 6. For the CDR3, the DNA is TGTGCCAGCTCACCAGGATTCAGGGGGCAGAACACTGAAGCTTTCTTT. It codes for CASSPGFRGQNTEAFF. The full variable domain, rest sourced from reference TRBV18 and TRBJ1-1, is NAGVMQNPRHLVRRRGQEARLRCSPMKGHSHVYWYRQLPEEGLKFMVYLQKENIIDESGMPKERFSAEFPKEGPSILRIQQVVRGDSAAYFCASSPGFRGQNTEAFFGQGTRLTVV.

The J gene is TRBJ1-6, the V gene TRBV27; D is possibly TRBD1 (5 bases). From germline, CDR1 is MNHEY and CDR2 SMNVEV (reference sequence). The germline V and J ends were trimmed by 5 bases and 6 bases, with 8 bases remaining between them. The CDR3 runs to 13 residues. The chain's CDR3 is CASSQGFNSPLHF. In DNA, the CDR3 is TGTGCCAGCAGTCAGGGATTTAATTCACCCCTCCACTTT.